This TCR beta chain was profiled in a study of blood T cell repertoires in COVID-19. Study details: Researchers got acute and convalescent COVID-19 samples from the United States, Italy and Spain. Nucleic acid was either cDNA or gDNA, and it came from T cells, B-cell-depleted T cells, or PBMCs.

In the study's own analysis: Amplification of reference gene primers provided the estimated nucleated cell counts. The method was immunoSEQ multiplex PCR; TCRdb's version includes in-frame clones alone and lacks a portion of them. V and J calls and clone size come straight from that table; D and trimming were deduced from the DNA. Here the sample spans around 72,000 clones, about 84% being singletons. Trimming left V 6 bases short and J 4 bases short, with 13 bases between. CDR3 length equals 13 residues. Germline CDR1 MNHEY, CDR2 SVGAGI. This clone was counted only a few times. The chain combines TRBV6-5 with TRBJ2-7; a possible D gene is TRBD2 (5 bases). The source material was peripheral blood. The receptor's source is a woman aged 55 to 70 with acute or convalescent COVID-19. CDR3 sequence reads: CASSYPRGYEQYF. As DNA, the CDR3 is TGTGCCAGCAGCTACCCGCGCGGGTACGAGCAGTACTTC.